This entry describes one T cell receptor beta chain. The table lists this clonotype with a few counts. What this receptor recognizes is not known. Base quality data are lacking; no much larger clone is found one base away. Its CDR3 holds 15 amino acids, cysteine through phenylalanine. The only DNA kept is the CDR3, 45 bases in frame from the first base. The germline V end is reduced by 4 bases and the J end by 6 bases; junction bases left unmatched: 11. Taken from the germline V gene, the CDR1 and CDR2 loops are SGHDT and YYEEEE. According to the study, the label for this sample's treatment or condition signals: live attenuated yellow fever vaccine strain. At each blood-draw timepoint, two biological replicates of bulk PBMCs were obtained. PBMCs were isolated from peripheral blood using a standard Ficoll-Paque protocol. RNA was extracted with TriZol from bulk PBMCs, CD4 and CD8 fractions, and dextramer-positive and dextramer-negative fractions.

The data were taken from a study of T cells after yellow fever vaccination (dated by TCRdb to 2018 to 2020). About the investigation overall: The SMART-Seq v4 Ultra Low Input RNA kit was used to prepare libraries from fractions with low cell numbers. Bulk TCR alpha and beta repertoires were sequenced longitudinally to track T-cell clones before and after primary and booster YFV17D yellow fever vaccination. The cohort comprised two healthy male donors, one aged 18 to 30 and one aged 30 to 40 years. Blood was drawn at multiple timepoints before and after primary and secondary immunization, with bulk PBMC replicates and cell subsets isolated. The paper's findings and limits, for the study overall: Computational filtering was needed because FACS-sorted repertoires could contain abundant contaminating clonotypes from the bulk population. After the booster, most of the clones that had expanded following primary vaccination were detected again (almost 98% of CD4 and 85% to 90% of CD8), which suggests that memory was broadly maintained. A small fraction of clonotypes showed up in both the CD4 and CD8 compartments, probably as a result of convergent recombination. The secondary T-cell response was weaker than the primary response but faster, peaking on day 5 instead of day 15. Because only a couple of donors were included in the study, the extent to which the findings can be generalized is limited.

TCR cDNA was synthesized by 5'RACE template switching, which introduced a universal primer site and unique molecular identifiers. Priming of cDNA synthesis was performed from both the TCR alpha and TCR beta constant segments. Two PCR steps were used to amplify libraries, with sample barcodes and sequencing adapters being added in the second step. Sequencing of the libraries was done on either Illumina HiSeq 2500 (2x100 bp) or NovaSeq (2x150 bp). Processing in the source paper ran as follows. Reads were demultiplexed and collapsed into UMI consensus sequences with MIGEC, and V(D)J alignment was performed with MiXCR. Using edgeR on replicate PBMC samples, clonotypes were called vaccine-responding if FDR was below 0.01 and the log2 fold change was above 5 up to day 15. Each bulk clonotype was labeled CD4 or CD8 based on which sequenced repertoire, CD4 or CD8, contained the clonotype at higher abundance. The public reads were reanalyzed by TCRdb: fastp trimming at Q25, MiXCR alignment, in-frame beta chains only. CDR3 protein sequences are deduplicated, and each keeps its most common genes and DNA. These V and J calls derive from TCRdb rather than the authors' analysis. The sample yields about 320,000 distinct CDR3 sequences; 6.8% were counted once. The leading ten clones occupy about a sixth of the sample.

The rearranged chain carries TRBV5-6 and TRBJ2-3; a stretch of 7 junction bases matches TRBD1. Specimen: PBMCs, collected 45 days after the first yellow fever vaccination. The receptor comes from a man aged 18 to 29 who received the YFV17D yellow fever vaccine. The encoded CDR3 is CASSQTRARGDTQYF. The DNA sequence follows: TGTGCCAGCAGCCAGACCCGGGCCAGGGGGGATACGCAGTATTTT.